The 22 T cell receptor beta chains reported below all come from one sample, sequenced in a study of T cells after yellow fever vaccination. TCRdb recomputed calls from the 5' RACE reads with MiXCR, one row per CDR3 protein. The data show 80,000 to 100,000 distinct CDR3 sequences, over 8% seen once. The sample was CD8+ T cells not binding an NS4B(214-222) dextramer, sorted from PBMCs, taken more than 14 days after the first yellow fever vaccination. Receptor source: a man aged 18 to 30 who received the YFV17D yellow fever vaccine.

The CDR3 is CASSFLGGRDNEQFF. The CDR3 region has the DNA TGTGCCAGCAGCTTCCTCGGGGGACGGGACAATGAGCAGTTCTTC. V usage is TRBV5-5 and J usage is TRBJ2-1, with a weak D call TRBD2 (6 bases). V lost 2 bases to trimming and J lost 5 bases, with 14 bases between them. Germline CDR1 and CDR2: SGHKS and YYEKEE (reference sequence). The CDR3 loop spans 15 amino acids. The variable domain in full, completed from reference TRBV5-5 and TRBJ2-1, reads DAGVTQSPTHLIKTRGQQVTLRCSPISGHKSVSWYQQVLGQGPQFIFQYYEKEERGRGNFPDRFSARQFPNYSSELNVNALLLGDSALYLCASSFLGGRDNEQFFGPGTRLTVL.

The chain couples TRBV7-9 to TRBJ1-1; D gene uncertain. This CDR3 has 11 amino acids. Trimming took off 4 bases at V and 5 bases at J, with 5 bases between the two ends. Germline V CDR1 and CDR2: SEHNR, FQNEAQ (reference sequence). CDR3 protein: CASSWGTEAFF. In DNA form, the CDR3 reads TGTGCCAGCAGCTGGGGTACTGAAGCTTTCTTT. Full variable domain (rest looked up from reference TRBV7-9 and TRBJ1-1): DTGVSQNPRHKITKRGQNVTFRCDPISEHNRLYWYRQTLGQGPEFLTYFQNEAQLEKSRLLSDRFSAERPKGSFSTLEIQRTEQGDSAMYLCASSWGTEAFFGQGTRLTVV.

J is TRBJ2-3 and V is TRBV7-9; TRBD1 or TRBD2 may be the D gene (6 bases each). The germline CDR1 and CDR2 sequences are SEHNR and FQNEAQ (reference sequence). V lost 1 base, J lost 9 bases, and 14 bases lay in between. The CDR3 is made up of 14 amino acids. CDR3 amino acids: CASSLVGGDTTQYF. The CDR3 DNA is TGTGCCAGCAGCTTAGTGGGGGGCGATACCACGCAGTATTTT.

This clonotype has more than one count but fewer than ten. CDR3 protein: CASSQVIGTEGSDTQYF. The CDR3 bases are TGTGCCAGCAGCCAAGTTATCGGGACAGAAGGTTCAGATACGCAGTATTTT. The genes are TRBV3-1 and TRBJ2-3; 7 bases align to TRBD1. Germline-derived CDR1 and CDR2 are LGHDT and YNNKEL (reference sequence). The V segment lost 1 base and the J segment 4 bases; nucleotides outside the gene matches: 11. This CDR3 region has 17 residues.

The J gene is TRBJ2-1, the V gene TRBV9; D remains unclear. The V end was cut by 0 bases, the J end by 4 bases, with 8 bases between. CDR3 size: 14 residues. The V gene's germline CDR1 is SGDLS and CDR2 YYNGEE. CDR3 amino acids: CASSVGRLYNEQFF. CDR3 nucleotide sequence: TGTGCCAGCAGCGTAGGCAGACTTTACAATGAGCAGTTCTTC. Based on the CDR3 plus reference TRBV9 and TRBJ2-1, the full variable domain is DSGVTQTPKHLITATGQRVTLRCSPRSGDLSVYWYQQSLDQGLQFLIQYYNGEERAKGNILERFSAQQFPDLHSELNLSSLELGDSALYFCASSVGRLYNEQFFGPGTRLTVL.

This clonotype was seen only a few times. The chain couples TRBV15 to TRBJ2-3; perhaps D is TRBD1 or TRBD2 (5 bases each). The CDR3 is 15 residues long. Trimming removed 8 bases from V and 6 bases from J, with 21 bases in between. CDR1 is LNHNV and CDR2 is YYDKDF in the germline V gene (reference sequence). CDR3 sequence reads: CATEKTGLRGDTQYF. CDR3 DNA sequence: TGTGCCACCGAAAAGACGGGGCTAAGGGGTGATACGCAGTATTTT.

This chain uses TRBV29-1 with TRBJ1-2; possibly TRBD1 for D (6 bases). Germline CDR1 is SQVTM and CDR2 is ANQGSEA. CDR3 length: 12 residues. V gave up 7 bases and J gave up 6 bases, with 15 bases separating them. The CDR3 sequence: CSAGGGEDGYTF. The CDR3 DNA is TGCAGCGCCGGTGGGGGCGAGGATGGCTACACCTTC. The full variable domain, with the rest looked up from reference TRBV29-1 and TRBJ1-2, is SAVISQKPSRDICQRGTSLTIQCQVDSQVTMMFWYRQQPGQSLTLIATANQGSEATYESGFVIDKFPISRPNLTFSTLTVSNMSPEDSSIYLCSAGGGEDGYTFGSGTRLTVV.

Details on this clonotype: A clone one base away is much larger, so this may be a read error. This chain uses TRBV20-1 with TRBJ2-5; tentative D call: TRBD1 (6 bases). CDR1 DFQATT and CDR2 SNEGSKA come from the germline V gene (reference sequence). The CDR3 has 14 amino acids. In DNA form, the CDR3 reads TGCAGTGCTACAACCGGGACATCCGAAGAGACCAAGTACTTC. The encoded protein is CSATTGTSEETKYF.

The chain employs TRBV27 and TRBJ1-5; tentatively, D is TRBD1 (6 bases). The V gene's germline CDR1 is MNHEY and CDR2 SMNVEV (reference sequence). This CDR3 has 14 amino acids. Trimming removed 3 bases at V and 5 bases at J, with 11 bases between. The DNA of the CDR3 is TGTGCCAGCAGTTTTACGACAGGCGATCAGCCCCAGCATTTT. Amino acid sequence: CASSFTTGDQPQHF.

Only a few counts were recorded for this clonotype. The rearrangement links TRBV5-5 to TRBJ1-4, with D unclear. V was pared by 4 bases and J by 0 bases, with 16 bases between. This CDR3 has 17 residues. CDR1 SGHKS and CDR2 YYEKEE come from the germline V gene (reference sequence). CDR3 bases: TGTGCCAGCAGCCAAACCCGGACGGTCGCAACTAATGAAAAACTGTTTTTT. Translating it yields CASSQTRTVATNEKLFF.

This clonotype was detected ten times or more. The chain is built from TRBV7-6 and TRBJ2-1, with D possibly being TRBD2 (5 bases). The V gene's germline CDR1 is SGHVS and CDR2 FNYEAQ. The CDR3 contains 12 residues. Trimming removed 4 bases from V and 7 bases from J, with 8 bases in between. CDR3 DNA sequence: TGTGCCAGCAGCTGGGAGAGTAATGAGCAGTTCTTC. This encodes CASSWESNEQFF.

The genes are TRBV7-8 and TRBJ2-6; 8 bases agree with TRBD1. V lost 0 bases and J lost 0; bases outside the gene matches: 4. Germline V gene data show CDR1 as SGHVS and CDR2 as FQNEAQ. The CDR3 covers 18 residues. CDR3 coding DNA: TGTGCCAGCAGCTTAGCTCCAGGGGGCACCTCTGGGGCCAACGTCCTGACTTTC. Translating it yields CASSLAPGGTSGANVLTF.

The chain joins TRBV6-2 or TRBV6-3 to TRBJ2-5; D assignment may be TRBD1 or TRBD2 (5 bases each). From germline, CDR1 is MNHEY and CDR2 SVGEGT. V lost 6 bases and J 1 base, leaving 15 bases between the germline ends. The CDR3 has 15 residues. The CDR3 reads CASSLTGQSQETQYF. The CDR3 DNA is TGTGCCAGCAGCCTTACGGGGCAGAGCCAAGAGACCCAGTACTTC.

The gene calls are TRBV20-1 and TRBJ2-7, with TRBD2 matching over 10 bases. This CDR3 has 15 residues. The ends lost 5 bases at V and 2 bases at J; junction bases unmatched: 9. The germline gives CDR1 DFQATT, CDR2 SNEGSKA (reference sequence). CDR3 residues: CSAEWSGGAPYEQYF. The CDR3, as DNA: TGCAGTGCTGAATGGAGCGGGGGGGCACCCTACGAGCAGTACTTC.

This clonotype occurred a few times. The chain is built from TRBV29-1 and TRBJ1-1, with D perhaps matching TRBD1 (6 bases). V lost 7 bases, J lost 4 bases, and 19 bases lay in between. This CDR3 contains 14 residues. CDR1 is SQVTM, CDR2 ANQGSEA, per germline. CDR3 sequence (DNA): TGCAGCGATGACAGGTTTGAGGTGAGCACTGAAGCTTTCTTT. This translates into CSDDRFEVSTEAFF.

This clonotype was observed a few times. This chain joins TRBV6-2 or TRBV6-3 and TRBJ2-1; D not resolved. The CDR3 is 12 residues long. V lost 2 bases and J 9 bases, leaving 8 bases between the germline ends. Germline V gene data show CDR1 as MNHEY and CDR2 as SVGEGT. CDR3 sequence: CASSYGVFEQFF. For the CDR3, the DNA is TGTGCCAGCAGTTACGGGGTATTTGAGCAGTTCTTC.

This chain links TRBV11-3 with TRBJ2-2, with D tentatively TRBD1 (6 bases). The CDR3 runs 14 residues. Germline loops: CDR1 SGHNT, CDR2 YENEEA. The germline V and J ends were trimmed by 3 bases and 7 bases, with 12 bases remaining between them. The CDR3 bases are TGTGCCAGCAGCTTCACAGGGATGCGCGGGGAGCTGTTTTTT. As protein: CASSFTGMRGELFF.

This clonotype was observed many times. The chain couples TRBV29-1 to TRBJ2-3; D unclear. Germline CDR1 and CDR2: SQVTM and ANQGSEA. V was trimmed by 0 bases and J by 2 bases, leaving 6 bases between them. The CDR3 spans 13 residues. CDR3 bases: TGCAGCGTTGAAGATTCCAACACAGATACGCAGTATTTT. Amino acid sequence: CSVEDSNTDTQYF.

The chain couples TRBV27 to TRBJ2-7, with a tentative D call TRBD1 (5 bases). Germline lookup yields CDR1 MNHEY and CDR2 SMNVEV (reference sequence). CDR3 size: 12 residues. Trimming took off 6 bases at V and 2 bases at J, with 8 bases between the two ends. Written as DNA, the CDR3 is TGTGCCAGCAGCAAGGGGCCCTACGAGCAGTACTTC. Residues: CASSKGPYEQYF.

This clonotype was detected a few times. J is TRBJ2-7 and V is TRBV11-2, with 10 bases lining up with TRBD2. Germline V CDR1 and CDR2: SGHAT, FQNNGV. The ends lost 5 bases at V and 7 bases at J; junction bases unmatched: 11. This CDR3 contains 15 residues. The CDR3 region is CASSNTGTSEREQYF. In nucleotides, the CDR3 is TGTGCCAGCAGCAATACCGGGACTAGCGAGCGGGAGCAGTACTTC.

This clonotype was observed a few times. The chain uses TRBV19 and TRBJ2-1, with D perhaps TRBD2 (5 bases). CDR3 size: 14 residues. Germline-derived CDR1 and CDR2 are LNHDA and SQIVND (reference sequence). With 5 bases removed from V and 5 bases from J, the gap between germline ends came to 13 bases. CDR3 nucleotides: TGTGCCAGTAGTTCCTGGACTGGGGACAATGAGCAGTTCTTC. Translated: CASSSWTGDNEQFF.

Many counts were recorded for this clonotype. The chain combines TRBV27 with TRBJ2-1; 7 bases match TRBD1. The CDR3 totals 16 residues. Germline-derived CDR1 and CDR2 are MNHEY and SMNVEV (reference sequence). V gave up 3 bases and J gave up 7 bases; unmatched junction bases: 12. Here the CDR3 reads CASSFLATGYRNEQFF. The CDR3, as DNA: TGTGCCAGCAGTTTCTTGGCGACAGGGTATAGGAATGAGCAGTTCTTC.